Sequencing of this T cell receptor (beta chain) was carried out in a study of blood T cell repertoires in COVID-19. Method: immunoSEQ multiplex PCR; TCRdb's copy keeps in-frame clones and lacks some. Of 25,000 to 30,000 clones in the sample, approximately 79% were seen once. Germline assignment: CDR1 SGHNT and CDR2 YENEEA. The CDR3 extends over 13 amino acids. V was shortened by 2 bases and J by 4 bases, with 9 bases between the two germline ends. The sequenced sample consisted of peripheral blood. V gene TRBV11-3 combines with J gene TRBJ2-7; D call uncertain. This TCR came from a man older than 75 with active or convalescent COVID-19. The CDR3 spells CASSLYSGYEQYF. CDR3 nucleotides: TGTGCCAGCAGCTTATACTCAGGATACGAGCAGTACTTC.